Reported below is one T cell receptor (beta chain). Its antigen is not known. V was shortened by 6 bases and J by 8 bases, with 30 bases between the two germline ends. CDR3 length equals 18 residues. Looked up from germline, CDR1 is LNHDA and CDR2 is SQIVND (reference sequence). This sample stems from a study of CD8 T cells in Susac syndrome. Study background: Blood was drawn from patients with Susac syndrome. At that point, they were therapy-naive, on corticosteroids, or on intravenous immunoglobulin alone. Overall study findings and caveats: Clonal expansion did not appear in Susac syndrome CD4+ T cell repertoires.

cDNA came from about 0.5 to 1 ug RNA primed by random hexamers. Coverage of TCR beta CDR3 amplification by immunoSEQ multiplex PCR extended to 54 Vbeta and 13 Jbeta. TCRdb used MiXCR to reprocess the immunoSEQ multiplex PCR reads, holding one entry per CDR3 protein. The sample holds 130,000 or so distinct CDR3 sequences, nearly 96% seen once. The gene calls are TRBV19 and TRBJ2-3, with D perhaps assigned TRBD1 or TRBD2 (8 bases each). Sample: CD4+ T cells from PBMCs. This sequence was found in a human donor with Susac syndrome. CDR3 sequence: CASSWTGFQREPPGTQYF. The CDR3 nucleotides are TGTGCCAGTAGCTGGACAGGGTTTCAGCGGGAGCCCCCCGGTACGCAGTATTTT.